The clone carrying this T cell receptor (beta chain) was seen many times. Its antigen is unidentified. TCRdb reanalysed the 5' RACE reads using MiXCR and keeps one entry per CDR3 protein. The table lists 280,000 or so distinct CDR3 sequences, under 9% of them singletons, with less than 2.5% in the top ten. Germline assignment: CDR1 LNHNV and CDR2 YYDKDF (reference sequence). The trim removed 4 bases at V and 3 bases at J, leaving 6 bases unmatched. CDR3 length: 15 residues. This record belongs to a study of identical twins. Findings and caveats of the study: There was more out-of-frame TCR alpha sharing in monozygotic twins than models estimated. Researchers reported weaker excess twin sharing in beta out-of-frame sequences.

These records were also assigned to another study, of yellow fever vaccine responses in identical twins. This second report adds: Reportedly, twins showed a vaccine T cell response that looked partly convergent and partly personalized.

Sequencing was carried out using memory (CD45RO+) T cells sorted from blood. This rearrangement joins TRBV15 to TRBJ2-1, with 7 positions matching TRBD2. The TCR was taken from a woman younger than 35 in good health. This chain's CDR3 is CATSISGENYNEQFF. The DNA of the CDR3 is TGTGCCACCAGCATCAGCGGGGAGAACTACAATGAGCAGTTCTTC.